This TCR beta chain is drawn from a study of TIL therapy for anti-PD-1-resistant metastatic lung cancer. Study-level information: Patients then received nivolumab; progressors got lymphodepletion, TIL and IL-2. Median patient age was about 55, ranging about 38-80 years.

There are 15 residues in the CDR3. The ends were cut back, 3 bases at V and 6 bases at J, with 15 bases in the middle. CDR1 and CDR2 (germline): SNHLY, FYNNEI. This clone has just a few counts. Its matching antigen is unknown. Sequencing used immunoSEQ v3. Sequencing depth was 1.5 million to 2 million read pairs for survey level, 5-6 million for deep. Measured with immunoSEQ multiplex PCR; TCRdb has only the in-frame clones, and not every one. Of about 60,000 clones listed, around 69% are singletons. Study findings and constraints: This highly selected cohort may not generalize to typical lung cancer patients.

Indicated time point: pre-treatment sample, taken before nivolumab and TIL therapy. Sequencing used blood, obtained at baseline. The TCR sequence derives from a person aged 25 to 85 with non-small cell lung cancer. The chain recombines TRBV2 with TRBJ1-5; D possibly corresponds to TRBD1 (5 bases). The CDR3 spells CASSDTWAGPQPQHF. The CDR3 DNA is TGTGCCAGCAGTGACACGTGGGCAGGGCCTCAGCCCCAGCATTTT. Filled out from reference TRBV2 and TRBJ1-5, the complete variable domain reads EPEVTQTPSHQVTQMGQEVILRCVPISNHLYFYWYRQILGQKVEFLVSFYNNEISEKSEIFDDQFSVERPDGSNFTLKIRSTKLEDSAMYFCASSDTWAGPQPQHFGDGTRLSIL.